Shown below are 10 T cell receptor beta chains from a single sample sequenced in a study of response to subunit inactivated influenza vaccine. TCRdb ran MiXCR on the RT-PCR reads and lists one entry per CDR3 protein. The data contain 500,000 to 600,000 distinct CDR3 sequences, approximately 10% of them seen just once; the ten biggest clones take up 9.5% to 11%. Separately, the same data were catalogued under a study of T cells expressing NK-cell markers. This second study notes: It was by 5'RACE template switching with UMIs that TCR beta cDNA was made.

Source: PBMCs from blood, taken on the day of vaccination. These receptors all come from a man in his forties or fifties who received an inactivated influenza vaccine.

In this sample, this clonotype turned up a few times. CDR3 sequence reads: CASSSIRGYNEQFF. DNA for the CDR3: TGTGCCAGCAGTTCAATCAGGGGCTACAATGAGCAGTTCTTC. V is TRBV28 and J is TRBJ2-1, with D perhaps TRBD1 (6 bases). The CDR3 is made up of 14 amino acids. The germline gives CDR1 MDHEN, CDR2 SYDVKM. Deletions cut 4 bases from V and 3 bases from J, with 10 bases between.

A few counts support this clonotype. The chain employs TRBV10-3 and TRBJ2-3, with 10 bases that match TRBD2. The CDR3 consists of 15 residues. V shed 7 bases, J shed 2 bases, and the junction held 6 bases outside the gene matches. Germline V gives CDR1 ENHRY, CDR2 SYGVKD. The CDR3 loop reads CAINQRGGLTDTQYF. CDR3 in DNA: TGTGCCATCAACCAGCGGGGGGGCCTCACAGATACGCAGTATTTT.

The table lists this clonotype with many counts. CDR3 amino acids: CASSYGDTTEAFF. The CDR3 nucleotides are TGTGCCAGCAGTTATGGGGACACCACTGAAGCTTTCTTT. This rearrangement joins TRBV6-5 to TRBJ1-1; TRBD1 might be the D (6 bases). Germline loops: CDR1 MNHEY, CDR2 SVGAGI. The CDR3 runs 13 residues. With 3 bases removed from V and 4 bases from J, the gap between germline ends came to 9 bases.

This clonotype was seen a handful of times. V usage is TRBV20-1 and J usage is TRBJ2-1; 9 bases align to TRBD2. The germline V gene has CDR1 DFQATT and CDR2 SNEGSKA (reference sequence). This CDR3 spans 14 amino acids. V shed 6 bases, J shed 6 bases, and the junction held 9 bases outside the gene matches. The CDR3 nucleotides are TGCAGTGCCGAGGGGCGGGGGGGTCGCAATGAGCAGTTCTTC. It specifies CSAEGRGGRNEQFF.

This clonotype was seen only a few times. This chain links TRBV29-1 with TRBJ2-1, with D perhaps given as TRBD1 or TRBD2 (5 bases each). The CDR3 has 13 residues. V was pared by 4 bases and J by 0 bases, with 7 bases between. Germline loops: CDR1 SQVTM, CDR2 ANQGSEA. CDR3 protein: CSVVGTSYNEQFF. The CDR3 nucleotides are TGCAGCGTTGTTGGGACCTCCTACAATGAGCAGTTCTTC.

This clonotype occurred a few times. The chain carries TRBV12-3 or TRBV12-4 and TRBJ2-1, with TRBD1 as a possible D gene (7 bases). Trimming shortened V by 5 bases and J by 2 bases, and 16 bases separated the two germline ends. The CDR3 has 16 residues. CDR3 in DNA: TGTGCCAGCAGTCCAGGGGGACTCACAACCTACAATGAGCAGTTCTTC. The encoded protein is CASSPGGLTTYNEQFF.

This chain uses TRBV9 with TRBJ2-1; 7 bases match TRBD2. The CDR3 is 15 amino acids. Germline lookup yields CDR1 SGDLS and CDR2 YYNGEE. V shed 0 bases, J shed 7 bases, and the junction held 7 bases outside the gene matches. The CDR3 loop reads CASSVGGRADNEQFF. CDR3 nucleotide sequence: TGTGCCAGCAGCGTAGGCGGGAGAGCTGATAATGAGCAGTTCTTC.

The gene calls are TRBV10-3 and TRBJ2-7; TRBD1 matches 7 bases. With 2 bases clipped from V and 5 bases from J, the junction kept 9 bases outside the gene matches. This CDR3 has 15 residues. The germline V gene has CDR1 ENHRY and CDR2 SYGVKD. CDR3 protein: CAISEPSKQGNEQYF. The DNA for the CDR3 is TGTGCCATCAGTGAGCCCTCAAAACAGGGGAACGAGCAGTACTTC.

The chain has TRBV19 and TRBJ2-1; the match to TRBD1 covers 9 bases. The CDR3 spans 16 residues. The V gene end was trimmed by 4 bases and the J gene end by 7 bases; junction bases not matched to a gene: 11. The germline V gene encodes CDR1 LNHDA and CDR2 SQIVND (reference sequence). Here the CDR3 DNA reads TGTGCCAGTAGTAACAGGGGGCTCCTGACGCGGAATGAGCAGTTCTTC. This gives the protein CASSNRGLLTRNEQFF.

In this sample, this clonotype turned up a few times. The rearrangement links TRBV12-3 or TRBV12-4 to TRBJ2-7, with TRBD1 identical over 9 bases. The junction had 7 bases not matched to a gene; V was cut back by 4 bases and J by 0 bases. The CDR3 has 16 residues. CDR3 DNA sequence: TGTGCCAGCAGTTACAACCCGGGACAGGGCTCCTACGAGCAGTACTTC. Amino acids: CASSYNPGQGSYEQYF.